One T cell receptor beta chain is described in this entry. Its antigen is undetermined. CDR1 is SGHDT, CDR2 YYEEEE, per germline. The CDR3 runs 11 residues. Trimming removed 3 bases from V and 8 bases from J, with 8 bases in between. This entry is derived from a study of cytomegalovirus exposure and HLA in healthy donors. Broader study findings: Some public TCRs appeared in many individuals, while most sequences were rare. In vitro data verified a few CMV-associated chains as specific for CMV antigens. Reports described diagnosis of cytomegalovirus status by the classifier as highly specific and sensitive. The study listed under 200 cytomegalovirus-associated TCR beta chains.

Profiled with immunoSEQ multiplex PCR; TCRdb holds only in-frame clones, not every one. Of about 110,000 clones listed, under 97% were seen once; the top ten hold about 0.7%. The receptor comes from a woman between 18 and 30 years old in good health and CMV-seronegative. This sequence joins TRBV5-6 and TRBJ1-2; possibly TRBD1 for D (5 bases). The source material was PBMCs. CDR3 sequence: CASSWGRGYTF. DNA for the CDR3: TGTGCCAGCAGCTGGGGCCGGGGCTACACCTTC.